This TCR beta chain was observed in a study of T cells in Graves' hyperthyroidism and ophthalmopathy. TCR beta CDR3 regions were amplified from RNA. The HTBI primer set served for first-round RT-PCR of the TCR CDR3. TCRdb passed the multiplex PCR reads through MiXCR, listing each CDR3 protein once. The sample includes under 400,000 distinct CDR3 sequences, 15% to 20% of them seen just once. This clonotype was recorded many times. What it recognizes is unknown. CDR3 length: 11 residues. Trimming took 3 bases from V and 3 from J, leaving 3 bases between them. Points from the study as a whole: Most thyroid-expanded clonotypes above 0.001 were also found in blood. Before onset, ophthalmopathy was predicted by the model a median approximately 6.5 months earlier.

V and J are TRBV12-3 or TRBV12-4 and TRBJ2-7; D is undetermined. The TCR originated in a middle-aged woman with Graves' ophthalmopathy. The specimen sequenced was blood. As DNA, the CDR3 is TGTGCCAGCAGTTTCGGCTACGAGCAGTACTTC. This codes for CASSFGYEQYF.